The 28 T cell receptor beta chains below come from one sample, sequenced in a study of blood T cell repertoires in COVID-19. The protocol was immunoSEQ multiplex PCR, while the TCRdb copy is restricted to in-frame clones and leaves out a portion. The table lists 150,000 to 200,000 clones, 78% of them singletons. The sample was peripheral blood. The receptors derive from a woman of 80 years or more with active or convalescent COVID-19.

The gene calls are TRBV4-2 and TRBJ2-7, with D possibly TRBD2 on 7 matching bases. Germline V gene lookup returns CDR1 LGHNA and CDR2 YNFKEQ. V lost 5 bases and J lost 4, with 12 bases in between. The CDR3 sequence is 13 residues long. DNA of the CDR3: TGTGCCAGCAGCGGGGGGGCCGGATACGAGCAGTACTTC. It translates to CASSGGAGYEQYF.

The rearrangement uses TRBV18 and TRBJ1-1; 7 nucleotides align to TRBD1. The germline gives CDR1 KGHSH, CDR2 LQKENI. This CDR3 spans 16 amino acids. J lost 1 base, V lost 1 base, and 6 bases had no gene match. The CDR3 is CASSPRQGIANTEAFF. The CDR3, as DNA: TGTGCCAGCTCACCACGACAGGGAATTGCGAACACTGAAGCTTTCTTT.

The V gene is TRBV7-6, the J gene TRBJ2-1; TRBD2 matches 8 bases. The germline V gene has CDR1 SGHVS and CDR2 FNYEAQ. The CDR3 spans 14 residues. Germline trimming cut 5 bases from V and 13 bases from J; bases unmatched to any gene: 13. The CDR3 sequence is CASSPRELAGNQFF. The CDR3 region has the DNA TGTGCCAGCAGCCCCAGAGAATTAGCGGGGAATCAGTTCTTC.

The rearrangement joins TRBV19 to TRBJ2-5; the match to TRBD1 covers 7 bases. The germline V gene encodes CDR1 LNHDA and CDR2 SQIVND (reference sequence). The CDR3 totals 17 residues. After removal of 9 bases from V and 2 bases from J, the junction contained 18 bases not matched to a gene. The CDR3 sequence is CARGTGDVHTQQETQYF. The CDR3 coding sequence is TGTGCCAGGGGTACAGGGGATGTCCATACCCAGCAAGAGACCCAGTACTTC.

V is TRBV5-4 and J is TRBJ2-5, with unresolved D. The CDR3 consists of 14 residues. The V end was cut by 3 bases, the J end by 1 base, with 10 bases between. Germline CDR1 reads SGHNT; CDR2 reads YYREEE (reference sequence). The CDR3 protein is CASSSRLGQETQYF. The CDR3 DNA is TGTGCCAGCAGCTCCAGGTTAGGCCAAGAGACCCAGTACTTC. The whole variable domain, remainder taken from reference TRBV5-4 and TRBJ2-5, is ETGVTQSPTHLIKTRGQQVTLRCSSQSGHNTVSWYQQALGQGPQFIFQYYREEENGRGNFPPRFSGLQFPNYSSELNVNALELDDSALYLCASSSRLGQETQYFGPGTRLLVL.

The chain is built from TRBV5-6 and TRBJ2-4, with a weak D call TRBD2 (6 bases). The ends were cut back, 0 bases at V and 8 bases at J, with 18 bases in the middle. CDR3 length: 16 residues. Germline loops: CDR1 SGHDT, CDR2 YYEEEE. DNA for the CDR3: TGTGCCAGCAGCTTGGGTGAAACTAGCCTCGTCGACATTCAGTACTTC. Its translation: CASSLGETSLVDIQYF.

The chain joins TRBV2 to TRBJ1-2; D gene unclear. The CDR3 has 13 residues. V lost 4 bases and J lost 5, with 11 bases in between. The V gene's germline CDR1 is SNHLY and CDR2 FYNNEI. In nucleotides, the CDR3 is TGTGCCAGCAGTGTAGCGGAACTATATGGCTACACCTTC. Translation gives CASSVAELYGYTF.

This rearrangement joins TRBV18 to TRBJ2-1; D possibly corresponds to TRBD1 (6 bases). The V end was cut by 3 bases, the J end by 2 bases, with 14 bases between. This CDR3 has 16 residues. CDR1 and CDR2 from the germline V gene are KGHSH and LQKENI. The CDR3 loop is CASSPASQGPYNEQFF. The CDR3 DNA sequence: TGTGCCAGCTCACCTGCGTCGCAGGGGCCCTACAATGAGCAGTTCTTC. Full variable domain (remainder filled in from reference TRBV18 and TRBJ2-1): NAGVMQNPRHLVRRRGQEARLRCSPMKGHSHVYWYRQLPEEGLKFMVYLQKENIIDESGMPKERFSAEFPKEGPSILRIQQVVRGDSAAYFCASSPASQGPYNEQFFGPGTRLTVL.

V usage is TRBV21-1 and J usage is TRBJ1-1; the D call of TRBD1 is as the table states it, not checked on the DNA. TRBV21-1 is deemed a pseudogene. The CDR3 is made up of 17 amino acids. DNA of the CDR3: TGTGCCAGCAGCAGGCTGAAGCCGACAGGGGAGGGAACTGAAGCTCTCTTT. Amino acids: CASSRLKPTGEGTEALF.

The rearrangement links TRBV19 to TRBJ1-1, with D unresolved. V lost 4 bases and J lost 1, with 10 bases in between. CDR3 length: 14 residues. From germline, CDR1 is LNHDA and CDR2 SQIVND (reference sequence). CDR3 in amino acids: CASSSQAQNTEAFF. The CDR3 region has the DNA TGTGCCAGTAGTAGCCAGGCGCAGAACACTGAAGCTTTCTTT.

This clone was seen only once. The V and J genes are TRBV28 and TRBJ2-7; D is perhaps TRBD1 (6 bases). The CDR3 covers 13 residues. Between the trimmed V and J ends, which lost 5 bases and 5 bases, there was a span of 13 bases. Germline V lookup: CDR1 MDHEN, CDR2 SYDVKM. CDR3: CASSNPGVDEQYF. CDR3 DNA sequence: TGTGCCAGCAGTAACCCAGGGGTCGACGAGCAGTACTTC.

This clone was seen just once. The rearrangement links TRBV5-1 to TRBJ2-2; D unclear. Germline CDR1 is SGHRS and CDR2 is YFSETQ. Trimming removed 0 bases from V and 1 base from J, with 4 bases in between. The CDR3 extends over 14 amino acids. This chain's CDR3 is CASSLVGNTGELFF. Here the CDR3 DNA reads TGCGCCAGCAGCTTGGTCGGGAACACCGGGGAGCTGTTTTTT.

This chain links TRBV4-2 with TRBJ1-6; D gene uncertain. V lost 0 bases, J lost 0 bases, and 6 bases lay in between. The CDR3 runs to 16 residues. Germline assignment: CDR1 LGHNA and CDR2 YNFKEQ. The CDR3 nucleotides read TGTGCCAGCAGCCAAGAACTCCGCTCCTATAATTCACCCCTCCACTTT. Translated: CASSQELRSYNSPLHF.

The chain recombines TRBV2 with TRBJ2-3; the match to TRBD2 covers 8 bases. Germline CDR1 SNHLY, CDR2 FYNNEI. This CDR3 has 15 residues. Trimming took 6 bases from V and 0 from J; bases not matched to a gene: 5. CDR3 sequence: CASSYASGSTDTQYF. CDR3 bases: TGTGCCAGCAGCTACGCTAGCGGGAGCACAGATACGCAGTATTTT.

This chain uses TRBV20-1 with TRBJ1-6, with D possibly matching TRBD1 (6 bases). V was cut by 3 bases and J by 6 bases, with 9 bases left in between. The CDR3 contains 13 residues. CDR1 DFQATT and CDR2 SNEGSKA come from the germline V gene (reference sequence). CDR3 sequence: CSASKQGNSPLHF. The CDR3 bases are TGCAGTGCTAGTAAACAGGGTAATTCACCCCTCCACTTT.

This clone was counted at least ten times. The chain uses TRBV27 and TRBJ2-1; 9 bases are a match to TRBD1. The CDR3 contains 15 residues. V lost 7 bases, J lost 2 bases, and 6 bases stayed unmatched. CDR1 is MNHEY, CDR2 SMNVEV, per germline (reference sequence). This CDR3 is CASTPGTGPYNEQFF. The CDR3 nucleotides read TGTGCCAGCACCCCGGGGACAGGGCCCTACAATGAGCAGTTCTTC.

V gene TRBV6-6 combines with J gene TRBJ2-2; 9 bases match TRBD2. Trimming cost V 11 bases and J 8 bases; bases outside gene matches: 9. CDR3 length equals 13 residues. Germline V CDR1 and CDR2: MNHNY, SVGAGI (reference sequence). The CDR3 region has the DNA TGTGCCTGCCAGCGGGGGGCGATGGGGGAGCTGTTTTTT. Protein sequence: CACQRGAMGELFF.

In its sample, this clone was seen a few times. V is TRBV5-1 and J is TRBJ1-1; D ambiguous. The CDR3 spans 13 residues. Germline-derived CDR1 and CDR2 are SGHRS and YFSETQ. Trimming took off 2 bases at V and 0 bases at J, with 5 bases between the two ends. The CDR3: CASSLQLNTEAFF. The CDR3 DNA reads TGCGCCAGCAGCTTACAGTTGAACACTGAAGCTTTCTTT.

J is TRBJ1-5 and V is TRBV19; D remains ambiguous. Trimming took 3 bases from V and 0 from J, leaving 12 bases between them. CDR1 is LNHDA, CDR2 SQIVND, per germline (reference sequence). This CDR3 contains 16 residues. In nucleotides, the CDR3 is TGTGCCAGTAGTATTTCCAGGCTGTATAGCAATCAGCCCCAGCATTTT. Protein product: CASSISRLYSNQPQHF.

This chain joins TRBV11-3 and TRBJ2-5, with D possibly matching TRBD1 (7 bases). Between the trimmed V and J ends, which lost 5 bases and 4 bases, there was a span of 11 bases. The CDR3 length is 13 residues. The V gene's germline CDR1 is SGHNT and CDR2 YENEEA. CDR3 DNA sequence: TGTGCCAGCAGCCCTCAGGGGGGAGAGACCCAGTACTTC. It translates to CASSPQGGETQYF.

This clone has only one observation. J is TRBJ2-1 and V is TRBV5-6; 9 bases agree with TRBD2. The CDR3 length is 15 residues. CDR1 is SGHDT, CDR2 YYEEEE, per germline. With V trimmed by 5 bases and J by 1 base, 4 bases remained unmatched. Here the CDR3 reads CASRSGLASYNEQFF. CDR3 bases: TGTGCCAGCAGATCGGGACTAGCTTCCTACAATGAGCAGTTCTTC.

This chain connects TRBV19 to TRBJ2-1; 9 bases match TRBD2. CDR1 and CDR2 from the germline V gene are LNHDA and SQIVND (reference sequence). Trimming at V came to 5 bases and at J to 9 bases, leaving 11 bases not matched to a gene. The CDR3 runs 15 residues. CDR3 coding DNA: TGTGCCAGTAGTGCGCGGGCGGGGGGGCTAAGTGAGCAGTTCTTC. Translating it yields CASSARAGGLSEQFF.

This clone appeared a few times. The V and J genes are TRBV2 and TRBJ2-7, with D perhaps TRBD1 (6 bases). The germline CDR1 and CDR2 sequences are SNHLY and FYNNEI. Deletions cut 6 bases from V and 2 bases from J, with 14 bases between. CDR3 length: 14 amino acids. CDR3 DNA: TGTGCCAGCAGCCGGGACAATTCAGCCTACGAGCAGTACTTC. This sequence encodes CASSRDNSAYEQYF.

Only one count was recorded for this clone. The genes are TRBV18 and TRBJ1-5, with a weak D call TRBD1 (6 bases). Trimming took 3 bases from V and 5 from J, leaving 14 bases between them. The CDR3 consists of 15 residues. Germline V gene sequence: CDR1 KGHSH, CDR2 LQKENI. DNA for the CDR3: TGTGCCAGCTCACCTAATCAGGGGCCTTATCAGCCCCAGCATTTT. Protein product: CASSPNQGPYQPQHF.

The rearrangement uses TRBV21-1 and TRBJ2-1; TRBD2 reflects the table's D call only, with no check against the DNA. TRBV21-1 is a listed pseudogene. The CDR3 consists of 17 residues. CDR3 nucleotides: TGTGCCAGCAGCAAAGCAACTAGAGCGGGGGGGCCCAGGGAGCAGTTCTTC. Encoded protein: CASSKATRAGGPREQFF.

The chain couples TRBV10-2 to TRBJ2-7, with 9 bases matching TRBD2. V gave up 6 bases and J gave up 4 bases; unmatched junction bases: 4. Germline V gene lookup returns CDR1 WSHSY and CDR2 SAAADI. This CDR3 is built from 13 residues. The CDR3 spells CASRVAGEYEQYF. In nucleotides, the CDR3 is TGCGCCAGCAGAGTAGCGGGGGAGTACGAGCAGTACTTC.

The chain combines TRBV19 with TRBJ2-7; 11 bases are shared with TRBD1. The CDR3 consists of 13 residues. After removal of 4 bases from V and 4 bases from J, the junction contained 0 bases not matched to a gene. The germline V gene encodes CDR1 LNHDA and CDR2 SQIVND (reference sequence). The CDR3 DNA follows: TGTGCCAGTAGTAGGGACAGGGGGTACGAGCAGTACTTC. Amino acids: CASSRDRGYEQYF.

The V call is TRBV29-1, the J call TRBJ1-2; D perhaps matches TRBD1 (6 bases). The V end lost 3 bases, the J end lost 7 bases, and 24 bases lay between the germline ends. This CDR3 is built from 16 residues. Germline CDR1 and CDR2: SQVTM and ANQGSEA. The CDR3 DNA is TGCAGCGTTGACGGTCAGGGGCGGTCGTTAGTAGGTGGCTACACCTTC. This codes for CSVDGQGRSLVGGYTF. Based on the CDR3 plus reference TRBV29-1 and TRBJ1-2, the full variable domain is SAVISQKPSRDICQRGTSLTIQCQVDSQVTMMFWYRQQPGQSLTLIATANQGSEATYESGFVIDKFPISRPNLTFSTLTVSNMSPEDSSIYLCSVDGQGRSLVGGYTFGSGTRLTVV.